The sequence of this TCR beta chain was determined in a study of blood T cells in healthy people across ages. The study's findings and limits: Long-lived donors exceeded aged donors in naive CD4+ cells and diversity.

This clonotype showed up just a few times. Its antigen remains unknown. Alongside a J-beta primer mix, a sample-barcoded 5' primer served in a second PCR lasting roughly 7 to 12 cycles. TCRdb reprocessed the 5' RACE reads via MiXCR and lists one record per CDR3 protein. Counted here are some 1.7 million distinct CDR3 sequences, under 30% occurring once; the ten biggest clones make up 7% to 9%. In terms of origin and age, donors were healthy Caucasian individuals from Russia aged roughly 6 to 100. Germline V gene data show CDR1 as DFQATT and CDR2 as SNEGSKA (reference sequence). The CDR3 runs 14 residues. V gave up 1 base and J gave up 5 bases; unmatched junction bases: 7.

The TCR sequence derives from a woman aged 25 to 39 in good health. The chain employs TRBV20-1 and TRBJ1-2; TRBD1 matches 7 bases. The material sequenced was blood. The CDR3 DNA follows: TGCAGTGCTAGAGGAACAGGGGATCAGTATGGCTACACCTTC. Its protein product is CSARGTGDQYGYTF.